These T cell receptor beta chains were read from a single sample in a study of technical replicates of blood from a handful of donors. Sequenced by immunoSEQ multiplex PCR; TCRdb stores in-frame clones only, minus some. The sample shows fewer than 85,000 clones, 94% of them seen only once. The sequencing input was T cells isolated from PBMCs. The receptors shown here come from a human donor in good health. Each CDR3 is given with its conserved first and last residue. The D gene is left open where the match is weak. For some rows the clone size is stated as once, few or many, or as a class when expanded; others skip it.

clone size	V gene	J gene	D gene	CDR3 protein	CDR3 DNA
.	TRBV18	TRBJ2-1	.	CASSPRPSGDEQFF	TGTGCCAGCTCACCACGGCCCTCCGGGGATGAGCAGTTCTTC
.	TRBV5-1	TRBJ1-2	.	CASSLSGNGYTF	TGCGCCAGCAGCTTGAGCGGGAATGGCTACACCTTC
.	TRBV14	TRBJ2-3	.	CASSQDLFEFATSTDTQYF	TGTGCCAGCAGCCAAGATCTCTTTGAATTCGCAACTAGCACAGATACGCAGTATTTT
.	TRBV27	TRBJ2-3	.	CASSSGTDTQYF	TGTGCCAGCAGTTCAGGCACAGATACGCAGTATTTT
.	TRBV19	TRBJ1-4	TRBD1	CASNKGAGNEKLFF	TGTGCCAGTAACAAGGGGGCGGGAAATGAAAAACTGTTTTTT
.	TRBV7-3	TRBJ2-1	.	CASSRISTAYNEQFF	TGTGCCAGCAGCCGAATTTCGACAGCATACAATGAGCAGTTCTTC
.	TRBV4-2	TRBJ2-7	TRBD2	CASSQEEGLAGWEQYF	TGTGCCAGCAGCCAAGAAGAGGGACTAGCGGGATGGGAGCAGTACTTC
.	TRBV29-1	TRBJ2-3	.	CSARKDSLTDTQYF	TGCAGCGCTCGAAAAGACAGCCTCACAGATACGCAGTATTTT
.	TRBV18	TRBJ1-5	.	CASSPRQNSNQPQHF	TGTGCCAGCTCACCACGCCAGAATAGCAATCAGCCCCAGCATTTT
.	TRBV30	TRBJ2-7	TRBD2	CAWRLAGVREQYF	TGTGCCTGGAGACTCGCGGGAGTACGGGAGCAGTACTTC
.	TRBV27	TRBJ1-2	TRBD1	CASSPRDSYGYTF	TGTGCCAGCAGTCCCCGGGACAGCTATGGCTACACCTTC
few	TRBV7-2	TRBJ1-1	.	CASSFMNTEAFF	TGTGCCAGCAGCTTCATGAACACTGAAGCTTTCTTT
.	TRBV4-1	TRBJ2-3	TRBD2	CASSPLAGVTDTQYF	TGCGCCAGCAGCCCACTAGCGGGAGTGACAGATACGCAGTATTTT
.	TRBV18	TRBJ2-7	TRBD1	CASSFVGTGYEQYF	TGTGCCAGCTCTTTCGTGGGGACAGGGTACGAGCAGTACTTC
once	TRBV11-2	TRBJ2-1	TRBD1	CASSLGQPPHNEQFF	TGTGCCAGCAGCCTGGGACAGCCCCCACACAATGAGCAGTTCTTC
.	TRBV14	TRBJ2-4	.	CASSQDLGSQGLNIQYF	TGTGCCAGCAGCCAAGATCTAGGAAGTCAGGGGTTGAACATTCAGTACTTC
.	TRBV7-2	TRBJ2-1	.	CASSLAPTGEQFF	TGTGCCAGCAGCTTAGCGCCGACGGGTGAGCAGTTCTTC
.	TRBV6-5	TRBJ2-5	.	CASTSQETQYF	TGTGCCAGCACTTCCCAAGAGACCCAGTACTTC
.	TRBV30	TRBJ1-4	.	CAWSRGGGEKLFF	TGTGCCTGGAGTAGGGGTGGTGGTGAAAAACTGTTTTTT
.	TRBV10-1	TRBJ2-7	.	CASSESREYNEQYF	TGCGCCAGCAGTGAGTCACGGGAGTACAACGAGCAGTACTTC
once	TRBV28	TRBJ1-4	TRBD1	CASLTGTGTNEKLFF	TGTGCCAGCCTGACCGGGACAGGGACTAATGAAAAACTGTTTTTT
.	TRBV25-1	TRBJ1-2	TRBD1	CASSEPGQPGYTF	TGTGCCAGCAGTGAACCGGGACAGCCTGGCTACACCTTC
.	TRBV2	TRBJ2-1	TRBD2	CASSEGTSGGYAYNEQFF	TGTGCCAGCAGTGAAGGGACTAGCGGGGGCTACGCCTACAATGAGCAGTTCTTC
.	TRBV6-1	TRBJ1-1	.	CAGRAGTQQNTEAFF	TGTGCCGGGAGGGCCGGGACTCAACAGAACACTGAAGCTTTCTTT
.	TRBV7-2	TRBJ2-3	.	CASSLASRSTDTQYF	TGTGCCAGCAGCTTGGCTTCCAGGAGCACAGATACGCAGTATTTT
.	TRBV25-1	TRBJ2-3	.	CASSDIGQQRDTQYF	TGTGCCAGCAGTGACATTGGACAACAAAGGGATACGCAGTATTTT
once	TRBV5-5	TRBJ2-1	TRBD2	CASSFGGDNEQFF	TGTGCCAGCAGCTTTGGGGGGGACAATGAGCAGTTCTTC
.	TRBV5-6	TRBJ1-5	.	CASNAQGSQPQHF	TGTGCCAGCAACGCGCAGGGAAGTCAGCCCCAGCATTTT
.	TRBV15	TRBJ2-2	.	CATSLPNTGELFF	TGTGCCACCAGCCTCCCGAACACCGGGGAGCTGTTTTTT
.	TRBV9	TRBJ2-1	TRBD2	CASGGVAGAPYNEQFF	TGTGCCAGCGGGGGAGTAGCGGGAGCTCCTTACAATGAGCAGTTCTTC
.	TRBV29-1	TRBJ2-3	TRBD1	CSVETPGQGVSDTQYF	TGCAGCGTTGAGACTCCGGGACAGGGGGTTTCAGATACGCAGTATTTT
.	TRBV28	TRBJ2-2	TRBD2	CASSPPLAGTGELFF	TGTGCCAGCAGTCCCCCCCTAGCGGGGACCGGGGAGCTGTTTTTT
.	TRBV27	TRBJ1-5	.	CASSFARGNQPQHF	TGTGCCAGCAGTTTCGCCCGAGGGAATCAGCCCCAGCATTTT
.	TRBV11-3	TRBJ2-1	.	CASSLAGVFNEQFF	TGTGCCAGCAGCTTAGCGGGAGTCTTCAATGAGCAGTTCTTC
.	TRBV7-8	TRBJ1-5	TRBD1	CASNLDRAGNQPQHF	TGTGCCAGCAACTTGGACAGGGCTGGCAATCAGCCCCAGCATTTT
.	TRBV9	TRBJ2-1	.	CASSVQGMGEQFF	TGTGCCAGCAGCGTCCAGGGGATGGGTGAGCAGTTCTTC
.	TRBV7-6	TRBJ2-2	TRBD1	CASSLVDRDTGELFF	TGTGCCAGCAGCTTAGTGGACAGGGACACCGGGGAGCTGTTTTTT
.	TRBV10-3	TRBJ1-1	.	CAISERAEAFF	TGTGCCATCAGTGAGCGGGCTGAAGCTTTCTTT
.	TRBV6-5	TRBJ2-1	.	CASSYSPGTDKFF	TGTGCCAGCAGTTACTCTCCTGGAACAGACAAGTTCTTC
.	TRBV28	TRBJ1-2	TRBD1	CASSLDRGYYGYTF	TGTGCCAGCAGTTTAGACAGGGGGTACTATGGCTACACCTTC
once	TRBV7-2	TRBJ1-5	.	CASSRTDIEPQHF	TGTGCCAGCAGCAGGACAGATATTGAGCCCCAGCATTTT
.	TRBV11-2	TRBJ1-2	TRBD1	CASTMQGAGGYTF	TGTGCCAGCACCATGCAGGGGGCGGGAGGCTACACCTTC
few	TRBV4-2	TRBJ2-5	TRBD2	CASSTGLAEVQETQYF	TGTGCCAGCAGCACCGGACTAGCGGAGGTCCAAGAGACCCAGTACTTC
.	TRBV11-2	TRBJ2-1	TRBD2	CASGLAGGYEQFF	TGTGCCAGTGGGCTAGCGGGAGGGTATGAGCAGTTCTTC
.	TRBV30	TRBJ1-1	.	CAAGRGGTEAFF	TGTGCGGCGGGCAGGGGTGGCACTGAAGCTTTCTTT
.	TRBV19	TRBJ1-5	.	CASSSLFSESNQPQHF	TGTGCCAGTAGTTCGCTATTTTCCGAGAGCAATCAGCCCCAGCATTTT
.	TRBV19	TRBJ2-5	TRBD2	CASSISRGGGETQYF	TGTGCCAGTAGTATCTCTCGCGGGGGGGGAGAGACCCAGTACTTC
.	TRBV9	TRBJ2-4	.	CASSVAPTNAKNIQYF	TGTGCCAGCAGCGTAGCTCCGACAAATGCCAAAAACATTCAGTACTTC
.	TRBV5-4	TRBJ2-7	.	CASSGRGGSSYEQYF	TGTGCCAGCAGCGGCAGGGGAGGGTCCTCCTACGAGCAGTACTTC
.	TRBV4-1	TRBJ2-3	TRBD1	CASSQGTGQGTDTQYF	TGCGCCAGCAGCCAAGGGACAGGGCAGGGCACAGATACGCAGTATTTT
.	TRBV27	TRBJ2-1	TRBD2	CASSLRLRREGLHNEQFF	TGTGCCAGCAGTTTAAGACTACGGCGGGAGGGCCTTCACAATGAGCAGTTCTTC
once	TRBV13	TRBJ2-1	TRBD1	CASSIRDRAYNEQFF	TGTGCCAGCAGTATAAGGGACAGGGCTTACAATGAGCAGTTCTTC
.	TRBV21-1	TRBJ2-3	.	CASGAAGVTDTQYF	TGTGCCAGCGGCGCCGCGGGAGTAACGGATACGCAGTATTTT
.	TRBV11-3	TRBJ1-1	.	CASSKTANTEAFF	TGTGCCAGCAGCAAGACAGCGAACACTGAAGCTTTCTTT
.	TRBV11-2	TRBJ2-7	TRBD2	CASSMGLAGVEQYF	TGTGCCAGCAGCATGGGACTAGCGGGAGTTGAGCAGTACTTC